Sequencing of this T cell receptor beta chain was carried out in a study of identical twins. Findings and limits, study-wide: Cross-sectional statistics, not tracking of the same donors, supported the conclusions. Invariant populations such as MAIT and iNKT cells could partly muddle zero-insertion analyses.

TCRdb independently ran MiXCR on the 5' RACE reads; one entry per CDR3 protein. The repertoire holds approximately 300,000 distinct CDR3 sequences, with nearly 9.5% as singletons. The CDR3 is 16 amino acids. CDR1 and CDR2 from the germline V gene are LNHDA and SQIVND (reference sequence). The V and J ends lost 3 bases and 3 bases, in that order; junction bases with no gene match: 7. To note about this clonotype: As yet, its antigen is unknown.

These data were also reused for a study on yellow fever vaccine responses in identical twins. From that second work: Twins showed a vaccine T cell response that reportedly seemed partly convergent, partly personalized.

V gene TRBV19 combines with J gene TRBJ2-3; the match to TRBD1 covers 9 bases. The sequenced material came from CD8+ T cells sorted from blood. The clonotype originates from a woman under 30 in good health. CDR3 coding DNA: TGTGCCAGTAGTATCCTCCGGGACAGGGTTACAGATACGCAGTATTTT. Residues: CASSILRDRVTDTQYF.